One T cell receptor beta chain is described in this entry. Its antigen is currently not known. No base qualities exist here, and no much larger clone lies one base off it. This sample is part of a study of identifying expanded T cells in peripheral blood (dated by TCRdb to between 2018 and 2020). Background for the entire study: Technical replicates were generated by sequencing separate aliquots of the same genomic DNA pool, and four replicates were compared pairwise.

The CDR3 numbers 14 residues from cysteine through phenylalanine. Solely the CDR3 DNA is kept, with 42 bases framed from the first base. The germline V gene (reference sequence) specifies MNHEY as CDR1 and SMNVEV as CDR2. Trimming costs V 7 bases and J 2 bases, and their ends lie 15 bases apart. What the study reported, not specific to this receptor: Approximately 1.2 differentially abundant clones were flagged by the binomial model between technical replicates, whereas about 15 and 19 were flagged over about two weeks and four weeks, respectively. In all healthy donors, the variance in clone template counts between samples taken roughly 14 days apart rose significantly as total template count increased. Across all healthy-donor time intervals, the beta-binomial model significantly cut both the number of clones called differentially abundant and the false-positive rate. The authors expected that biological variance in healthy repertoires might rise further over much longer intervals, such as months to years.

The immunoSEQ Assay, which uses bias-controlled multiplex PCR amplification of genomic DNA, was used to profile TCRbeta CDR3 regions. The original methods were these. The absolute abundance of each unique TCRbeta CDR3 region was quantified after sequences were collapsed and filtered. Differential abundance was assessed using a binomial (Fisher-equivalent) model and a beta-binomial model in which time-dependent variance fitted from healthy donors was added. Clones with fewer than 5 combined templates were removed, and a clone was called differentially abundant if the clone's Benjamini-Hochberg FDR was below 0.01. Beta-binomial variance was modeled as a function of total template count across the two samples using the form v = (b*log(k)+a)^2. TCRdb's version of the immuneACCESS table is confined to in-frame rearrangements and falls short of the full clone set. An unresolved V gene accounts for under half of the shortfall where checked; the remainder is of unknown origin. Clonal size and the V and J genes are those of that table, whereas D and trimming came from the DNA. The sample contains around 130,000 clones, roughly 90% of them found a single time. The top ten clones comprise roughly 7.9% of the sample.

During the collection period, no infections or other immune events were recorded for the healthy donors. To calibrate time-dependent variance in a beta-binomial model of T-cell clone differential abundance, blood repertoires from healthy donors were used as a training cohort. The training cohort comprised approximately 10 healthy donors, 3 female and 7 male. The donors were between about 25 and 70 years old, with an average age of approximately 46 years. Whole blood was collected from each healthy donor at three time points spaced approximately 13 days apart and obtained from a commercial supplier. For immunosequencing, genomic DNA was extracted from whole blood that had not been sorted.

The chain joins TRBV27 to TRBJ2-7; the D call is tentative, TRBD1 or TRBD2, as each matches 5 bases. Sequenced input: blood. The sequence came from a person aged 18 to 69 in good health. This receptor has the CDR3 CASNPWGNTYEQYF. The DNA is as follows: TGTGCCAGCAACCCTTGGGGGAATACCTACGAGCAGTACTTC.